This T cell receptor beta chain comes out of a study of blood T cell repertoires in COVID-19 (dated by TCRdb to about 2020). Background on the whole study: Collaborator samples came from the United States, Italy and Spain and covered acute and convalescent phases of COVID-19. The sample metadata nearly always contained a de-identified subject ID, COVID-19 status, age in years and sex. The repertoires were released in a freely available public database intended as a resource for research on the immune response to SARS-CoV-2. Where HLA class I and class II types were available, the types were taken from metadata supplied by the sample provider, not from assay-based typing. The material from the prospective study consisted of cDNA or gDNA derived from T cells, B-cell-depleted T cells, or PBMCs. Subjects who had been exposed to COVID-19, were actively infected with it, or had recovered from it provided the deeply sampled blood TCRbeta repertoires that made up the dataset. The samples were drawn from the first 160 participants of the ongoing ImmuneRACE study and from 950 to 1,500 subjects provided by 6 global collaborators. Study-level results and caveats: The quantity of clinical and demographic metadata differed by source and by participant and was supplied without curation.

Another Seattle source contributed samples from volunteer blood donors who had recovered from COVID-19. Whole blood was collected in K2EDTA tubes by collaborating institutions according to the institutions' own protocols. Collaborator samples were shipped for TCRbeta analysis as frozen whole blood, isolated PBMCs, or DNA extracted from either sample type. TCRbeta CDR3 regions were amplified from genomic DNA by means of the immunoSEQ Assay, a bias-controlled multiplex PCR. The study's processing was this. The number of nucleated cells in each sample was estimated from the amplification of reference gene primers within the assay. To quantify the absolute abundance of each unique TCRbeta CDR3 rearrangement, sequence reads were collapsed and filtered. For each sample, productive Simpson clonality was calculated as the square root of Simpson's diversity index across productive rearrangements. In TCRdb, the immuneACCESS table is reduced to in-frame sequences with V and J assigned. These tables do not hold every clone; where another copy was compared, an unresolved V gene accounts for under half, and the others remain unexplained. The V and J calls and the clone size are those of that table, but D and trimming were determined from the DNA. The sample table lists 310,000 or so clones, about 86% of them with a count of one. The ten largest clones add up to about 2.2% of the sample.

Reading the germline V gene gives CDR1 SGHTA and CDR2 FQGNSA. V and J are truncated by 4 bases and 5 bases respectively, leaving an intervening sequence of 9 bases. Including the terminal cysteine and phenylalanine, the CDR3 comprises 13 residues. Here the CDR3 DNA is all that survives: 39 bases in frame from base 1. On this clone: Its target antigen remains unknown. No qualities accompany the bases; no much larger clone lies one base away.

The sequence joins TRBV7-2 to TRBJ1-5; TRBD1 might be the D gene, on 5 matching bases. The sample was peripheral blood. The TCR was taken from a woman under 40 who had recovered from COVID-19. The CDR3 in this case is CASSSDSYQPQHF. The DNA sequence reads TGTGCCAGCAGCTCCGACAGTTATCAGCCCCAGCATTTT.